Listed below are T cell receptor beta chains from one sample, sequenced in a study of T-cell reconstitution after alpha-beta-depleted transplantation in children. TCRdb used MiXCR to reprocess the PCR reads, holding one entry per CDR3 protein. This table holds approximately 400,000 distinct CDR3 sequences, around 9.9% found once. This sample comprised PBMCs from the stem cell graft donor, obtained from the stem cell graft. The receptors derive from a human donor who donated a stem cell graft to a child with acute myeloid leukemia. The CDR3 runs from the conserved cysteine through the conserved F or W. The order of the fields is CDR3 protein, CDR3 DNA, J gene, D gene, V gene, clone size. The D gene is left open where the match is weak. Not every row has a clone size; where given, it reads once, few, many or a size class.

CATSRGDRGNTEAFF | TGTGCCACCAGCAGAGGGGACAGGGGAAACACTGAAGCTTTCTTT | TRBJ1-1 | TRBD1 | TRBV15 | few
CASSLVGTARTGTDTQYF | TGCGCCAGCAGCTTGGTCGGGACAGCCCGCACCGGCACAGATACGCAGTATTTT | TRBJ2-3 | TRBD1 | TRBV5-1 | NA
CASGPLTSVPNEQFF | TGTGCTAGTGGTCCTCTGACTAGCGTCCCCAATGAGCAGTTCTTC | TRBJ2-1 | TRBD2 | TRBV12-5 | few
CASSQPPQYGASNTGELFF | TGTGCCAGCAGCCAACCCCCCCAGTATGGAGCGAGTAACACCGGGGAGCTGTTTTTT | TRBJ2-2 | NA | TRBV3-1 | NA
CASSQGGHLYNEQFF | TGTGCCAGCAGTCAAGGGGGACACTTATACAATGAGCAGTTCTTC | TRBJ2-1 | NA | TRBV6-2/TRBV6-3 | few
CASSTTQGNYGYTF | TGTGCCAGCAGCACAACCCAGGGGAACTATGGCTACACCTTC | TRBJ1-2 | NA | TRBV6-2/TRBV6-3 | NA
CSARDLVQGARYGYTF | TGCAGTGCTAGAGACCTGGTCCAGGGCGCTCGCTATGGCTACACCTTC | TRBJ1-2 | NA | TRBV20-1 | many
CASSFYGVSWGETQYF | TGTGCCAGCAGCTTTTATGGGGTCTCGTGGGGCGAGACCCAGTACTTC | TRBJ2-5 | NA | TRBV7-2 | NA
CASSLQGPSYNEQFF | TGCGCCAGCAGCTTGCAGGGGCCCTCCTACAATGAGCAGTTCTTC | TRBJ2-1 | NA | TRBV5-1 | many
CASSPWAGGLRNEQFF | TGTGCCAGCAGCCCATGGGCAGGAGGCCTAAGGAATGAGCAGTTCTTC | TRBJ2-1 | NA | TRBV7-6 | few
CASSLTRLAGSTDTQYF | TGTGCCAGCAGCTTAACGCGACTAGCGGGGAGCACAGATACGCAGTATTTT | TRBJ2-3 | TRBD2 | TRBV7-2 | few
CASSRSGGGSYNEQFF | TGTGCCAGCAGCCGCTCAGGAGGGGGCTCCTACAATGAGCAGTTCTTC | TRBJ2-1 | NA | TRBV6-1 | NA
CASIRRTSYNSPLHF | TGTGCCAGCATCCGGAGGACCTCCTATAATTCACCCCTCCACTTT | TRBJ1-6 | NA | TRBV6-1 | NA
CASSYTNEKLFF | TGTGCCAGCAGTTACACAAATGAAAAACTGTTTTTT | TRBJ1-4 | NA | TRBV6-6 | NA
CATSSDTLGPTNEKLFF | TGTGCCACCAGCAGCGATACCCTAGGGCCAACTAATGAAAAACTGTTTTTT | TRBJ1-4 | NA | TRBV15 | NA
CASSLGSGASGELFF | TGTGCCAGCAGCTTGGGGTCCGGGGCCTCCGGGGAGCTGTTTTTT | TRBJ2-2 | NA | TRBV11-2 | NA
CASSLEAGYSPLHF | TGTGCCAGCAGCTTAGAGGCAGGGTATTCACCCCTCCACTTT | TRBJ1-6 | NA | TRBV7-3 | NA
CASSQEKGAGGGSPLHF | TGCGCCAGCAGCCAAGAAAAGGGGGCAGGGGGGGGATCACCCCTCCACTTT | TRBJ1-6 | TRBD1 | TRBV4-1 | few
CAIRESSDSPLHF | TGTGCCATCAGAGAGAGTTCTGATTCACCCCTCCACTTT | TRBJ1-6 | NA | TRBV10-3 | few
CSVKTTLTEAFF | TGCAGTGTTAAAACCACCCTCACTGAAGCTTTCTTT | TRBJ1-1 | NA | TRBV20-1 | many
CASSLVGEKTYEQYF | TGTGCCAGCAGCTTAGTGGGGGAGAAGACCTACGAGCAGTACTTC | TRBJ2-7 | NA | TRBV7-8 | few
CSAHHEQGSSYEQYF | TGCAGTGCTCATCACGAGCAGGGTAGCTCCTACGAGCAGTACTTC | TRBJ2-7 | NA | TRBV20-1 | NA
CASSQNPSGITDTQYF | TGCGCCAGCAGCCAAAATCCTAGCGGTATCACAGATACGCAGTATTTT | TRBJ2-3 | TRBD2 | TRBV4-1 | NA
CASSPDRVAYEQYF | TGTGCCAGCTCGCCAGACAGGGTTGCCTACGAGCAGTACTTC | TRBJ2-7 | TRBD1 | TRBV18 | few
CASSMFGQNLNTGELFF | TGTGCCAGTAGTATGTTTGGACAGAACTTGAACACCGGGGAGCTGTTTTTT | TRBJ2-2 | NA | TRBV19 | NA
CASSELHRHYLYTF | TGTGCCAGCAGTGAATTGCACAGGCATTACCTCTACACCTTC | TRBJ1-2 | NA | TRBV6-1 | few
CASRSGTSGSETQYF | TGTGCCAGCAGGTCCGGGACTAGCGGGAGTGAGACCCAGTACTTC | TRBJ2-5 | TRBD2 | TRBV7-3 | NA
CASSWTSGGAGELFF | TGCGCCAGCAGCTGGACTAGCGGGGGGGCCGGGGAGCTGTTTTTT | TRBJ2-2 | TRBD2 | TRBV4-1 | many
CASSSVSGSRNEQFF | TGTGCCAGCAGCTCAGTCAGCGGGAGTAGGAATGAGCAGTTCTTC | TRBJ2-1 | TRBD2 | TRBV11-1 | once
CASSQGSGLSTDTQYF | TGCGCCAGCAGCCAAGGGTCGGGATTAAGCACAGATACGCAGTATTTT | TRBJ2-3 | NA | TRBV4-3 | NA
CASSQGLTTDTQYF | TGTGCCAGCAGCCAAGGACTCACCACAGATACGCAGTATTTT | TRBJ2-3 | NA | TRBV14 | NA
CSARDVVGQQEAQYF | TGCAGTGCTAGAGATGTCGTGGGCCAGCAAGAGGCCCAGTACTTC | TRBJ2-5 | NA | TRBV20-1 | many
CASSEYGPQETQYF | TGTGCCAGCAGTGAATACGGACCCCAAGAGACCCAGTACTTC | TRBJ2-5 | NA | TRBV6-1 | many
CAISESRTGMSNQPQHF | TGTGCCATCAGTGAGTCAAGAACCGGGATGAGCAATCAGCCCCAGCATTTT | TRBJ1-5 | NA | TRBV10-3 | few
CSVAAGGPVYNEQFF | TGCAGCGTTGCAGCGGGAGGGCCGGTGTACAATGAGCAGTTCTTC | TRBJ2-1 | TRBD2 | TRBV29-1 | NA
CATSRADSQGEQFF | TGTGCCACCAGCAGAGCTGACAGTCAGGGTGAGCAGTTCTTC | TRBJ2-1 | NA | TRBV15 | few
CSATGDVGYEQYF | TGCAGTGCTACTGGGGACGTCGGCTACGAGCAGTACTTC | TRBJ2-7 | NA | TRBV20-1 | NA
CASRKQYNEQFF | TGTGCCAGCAGAAAACAGTACAATGAGCAGTTCTTC | TRBJ2-1 | NA | TRBV6-2/TRBV6-3 | NA
CASSRGQNSPLHF | TGTGCCAGCAGCCGCGGACAGAATTCACCCCTCCACTTT | TRBJ1-6 | NA | TRBV3-1 | NA
CSARVQWDPEWRTDTQYF | TGCAGTGCTAGAGTCCAGTGGGACCCCGAGTGGCGCACAGATACGCAGTATTTT | TRBJ2-3 | NA | TRBV20-1 | many
CASSQDQGPTETQYF | TGTGCCAGCAGCCAAGATCAGGGCCCGACAGAGACCCAGTACTTC | TRBJ2-5 | NA | TRBV4-2 | NA